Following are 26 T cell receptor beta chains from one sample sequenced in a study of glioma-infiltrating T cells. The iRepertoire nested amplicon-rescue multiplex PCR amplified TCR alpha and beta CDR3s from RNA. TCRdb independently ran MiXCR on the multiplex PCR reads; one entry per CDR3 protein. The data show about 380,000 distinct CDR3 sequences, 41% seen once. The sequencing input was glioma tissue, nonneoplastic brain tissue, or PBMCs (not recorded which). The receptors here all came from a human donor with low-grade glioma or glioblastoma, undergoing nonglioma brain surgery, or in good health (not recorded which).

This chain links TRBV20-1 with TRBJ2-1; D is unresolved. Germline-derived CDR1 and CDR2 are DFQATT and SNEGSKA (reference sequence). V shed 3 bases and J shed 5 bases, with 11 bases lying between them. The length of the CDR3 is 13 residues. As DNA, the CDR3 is TGCAGTGCTAGGGCCGGGCCAAACAATGAGCAGTTCTTC. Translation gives CSARAGPNNEQFF.

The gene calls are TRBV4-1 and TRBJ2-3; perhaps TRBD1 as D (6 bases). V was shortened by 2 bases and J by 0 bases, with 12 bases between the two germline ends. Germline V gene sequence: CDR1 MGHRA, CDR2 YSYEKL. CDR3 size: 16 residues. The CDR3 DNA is TGCGCCAGCAGCCAAACCACAGGGTCTAGCACAGATACGCAGTATTTT. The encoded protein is CASSQTTGSSTDTQYF.

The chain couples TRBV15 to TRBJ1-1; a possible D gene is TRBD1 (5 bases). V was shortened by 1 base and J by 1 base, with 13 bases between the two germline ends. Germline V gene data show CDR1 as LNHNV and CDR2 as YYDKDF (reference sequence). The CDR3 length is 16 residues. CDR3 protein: CATSRGGGRRNTEAFF. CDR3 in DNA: TGTGCCACCAGCAGAGGGGGGGGAAGGAGGAACACTGAAGCTTTCTTT.

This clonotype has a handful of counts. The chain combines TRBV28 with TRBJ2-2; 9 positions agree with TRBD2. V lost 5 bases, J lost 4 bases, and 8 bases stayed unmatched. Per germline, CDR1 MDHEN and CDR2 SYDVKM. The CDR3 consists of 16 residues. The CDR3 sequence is CASSPVAGVFTGELFF. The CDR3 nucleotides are TGTGCCAGCAGTCCGGTAGCGGGAGTCTTCACCGGGGAGCTGTTTTTT. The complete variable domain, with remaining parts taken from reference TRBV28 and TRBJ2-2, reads DVKVTQSSRYLVKRTGEKVFLECVQDMDHENMFWYRQDPGLGLRLIYFSYDVKMKEKGDIPEGYSVSREKKERFSLILESASTNQTSMYLCASSPVAGVFTGELFFGEGSRLTVL.

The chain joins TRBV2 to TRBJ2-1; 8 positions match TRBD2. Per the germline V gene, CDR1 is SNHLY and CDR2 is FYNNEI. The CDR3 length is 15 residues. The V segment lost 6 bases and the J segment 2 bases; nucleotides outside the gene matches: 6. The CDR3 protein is CASRQTSETYNEQFF. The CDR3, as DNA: TGTGCCAGCAGACAGACTAGCGAAACCTACAATGAGCAGTTCTTC.

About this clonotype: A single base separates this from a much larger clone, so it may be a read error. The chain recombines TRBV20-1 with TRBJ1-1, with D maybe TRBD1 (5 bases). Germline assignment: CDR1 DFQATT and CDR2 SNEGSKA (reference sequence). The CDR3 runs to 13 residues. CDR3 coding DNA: TGCAGTGCTAGGGGACGTTTGAACACTGAAGCTTCCTTT. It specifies CSARGRLNTEASF.

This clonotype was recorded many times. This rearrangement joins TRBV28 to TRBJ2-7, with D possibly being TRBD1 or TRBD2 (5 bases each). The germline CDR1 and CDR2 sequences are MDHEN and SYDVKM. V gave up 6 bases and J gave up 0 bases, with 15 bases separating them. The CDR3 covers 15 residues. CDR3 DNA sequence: TGTGCCAGCAGCCCTCATGAGGGACGCTCCTACGAGCAGTACTTC. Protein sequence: CASSPHEGRSYEQYF. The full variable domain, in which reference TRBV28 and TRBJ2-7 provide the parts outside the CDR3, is DVKVTQSSRYLVKRTGEKVFLECVQDMDHENMFWYRQDPGLGLRLIYFSYDVKMKEKGDIPEGYSVSREKKERFSLILESASTNQTSMYLCASSPHEGRSYEQYFGPGTRLTVT.

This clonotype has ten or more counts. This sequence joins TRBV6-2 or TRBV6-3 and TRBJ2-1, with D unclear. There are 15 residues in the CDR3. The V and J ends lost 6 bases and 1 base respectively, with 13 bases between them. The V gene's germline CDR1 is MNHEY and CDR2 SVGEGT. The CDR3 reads CASSLTMASYNEQFF. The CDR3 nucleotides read TGTGCCAGCAGCCTTACTATGGCGTCCTACAATGAGCAGTTCTTC.

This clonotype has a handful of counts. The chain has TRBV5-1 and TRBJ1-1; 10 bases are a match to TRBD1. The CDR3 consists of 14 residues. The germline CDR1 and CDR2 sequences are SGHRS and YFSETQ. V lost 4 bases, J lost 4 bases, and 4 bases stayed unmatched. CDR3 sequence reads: CASSPGQGTTEAFF. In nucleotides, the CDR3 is TGCGCCAGCAGCCCGGGACAGGGGACCACTGAAGCTTTCTTT.

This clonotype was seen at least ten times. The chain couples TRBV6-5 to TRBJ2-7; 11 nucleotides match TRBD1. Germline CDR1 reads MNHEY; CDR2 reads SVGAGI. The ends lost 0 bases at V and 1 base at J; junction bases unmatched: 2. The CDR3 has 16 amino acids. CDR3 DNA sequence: TGTGCCAGCAGTTACTCGAGGGACAGGGGGTCCTACGAGCAGTACTTC. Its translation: CASSYSRDRGSYEQYF.

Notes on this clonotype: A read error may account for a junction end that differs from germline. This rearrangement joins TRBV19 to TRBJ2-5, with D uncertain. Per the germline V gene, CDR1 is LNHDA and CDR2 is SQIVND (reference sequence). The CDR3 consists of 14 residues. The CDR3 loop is CASSIAGVAEIQYF. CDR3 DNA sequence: TGTGCCAGTAGTATAGCTGGAGTAGCCGAGATCCAGTACTTC.

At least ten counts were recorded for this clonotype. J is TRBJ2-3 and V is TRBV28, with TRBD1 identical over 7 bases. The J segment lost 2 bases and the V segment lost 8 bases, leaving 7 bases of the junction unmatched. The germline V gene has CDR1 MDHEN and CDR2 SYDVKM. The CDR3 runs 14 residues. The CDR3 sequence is CASSLTGATDTQYF. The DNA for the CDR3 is TGTGCCAGCTCCCTCACAGGGGCCACAGATACGCAGTATTTT. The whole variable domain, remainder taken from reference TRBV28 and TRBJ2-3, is DVKVTQSSRYLVKRTGEKVFLECVQDMDHENMFWYRQDPGLGLRLIYFSYDVKMKEKGDIPEGYSVSREKKERFSLILESASTNQTSMYLCASSLTGATDTQYFGPGTRLTVL.

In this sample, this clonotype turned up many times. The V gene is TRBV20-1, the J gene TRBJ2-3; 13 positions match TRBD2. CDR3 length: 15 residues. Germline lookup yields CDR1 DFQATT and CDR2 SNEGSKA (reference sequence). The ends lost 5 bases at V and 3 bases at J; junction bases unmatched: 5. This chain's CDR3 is CSAGSGLAGTDTQYF. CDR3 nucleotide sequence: TGCAGTGCTGGGTCGGGACTAGCGGGAACAGATACGCAGTATTTT.

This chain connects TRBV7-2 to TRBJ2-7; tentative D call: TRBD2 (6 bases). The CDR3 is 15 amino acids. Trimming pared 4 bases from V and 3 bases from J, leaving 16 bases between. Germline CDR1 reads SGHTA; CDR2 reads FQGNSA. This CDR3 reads CASSWVGGVVYEQYF. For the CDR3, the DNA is TGTGCCAGCAGCTGGGTGGGGGGAGTGGTCTACGAGCAGTACTTC.

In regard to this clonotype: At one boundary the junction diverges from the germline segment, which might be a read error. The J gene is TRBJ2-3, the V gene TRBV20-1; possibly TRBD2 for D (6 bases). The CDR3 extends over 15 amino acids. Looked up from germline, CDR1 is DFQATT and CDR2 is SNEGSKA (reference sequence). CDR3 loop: CSARRGTFPPDTQYF. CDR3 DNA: TGCAGTGCTCGGCGCGGGACTTTCCCCCCAGATACGCAGTATTTC.

CDR3 coding DNA: TGTGCCAGCAGCCCCATGCTGGGACTAGGGAGCACCGGGGAGCTGTTTTTT. Translating gives CASSPMLGLGSTGELFF. This chain connects TRBV4-2 to TRBJ2-2, with TRBD2 matching 8 bases. In germline, CDR1 is LGHNA, CDR2 YNFKEQ. The CDR3 consists of 17 residues. The V segment lost 4 bases and the J segment 4 bases; nucleotides outside the gene matches: 11.

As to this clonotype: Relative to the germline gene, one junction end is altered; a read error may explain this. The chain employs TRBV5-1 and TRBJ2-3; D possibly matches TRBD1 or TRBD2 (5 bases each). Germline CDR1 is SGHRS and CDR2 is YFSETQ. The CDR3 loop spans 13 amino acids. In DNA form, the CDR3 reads TGCGCCAGCAGCAGGGACCACACAGATAAGCAGTATTTT. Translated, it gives CASSRDHTDKQYF.

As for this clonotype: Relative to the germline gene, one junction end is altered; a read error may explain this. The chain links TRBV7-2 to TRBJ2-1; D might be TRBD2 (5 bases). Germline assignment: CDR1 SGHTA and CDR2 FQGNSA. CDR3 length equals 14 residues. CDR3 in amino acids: CASSVAWGVDEQFF. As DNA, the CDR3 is TGTGCCAGCAGCGTAGCGTGGGGAGTTGATGAGCAGTTCTTC.

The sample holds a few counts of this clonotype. DNA for the CDR3: TGTGCCAGCAGTTCACAGGACAGGGGAAGGAGCCTCAATCAGCCCCAGCATTTT. It is translated as CASSSQDRGRSLNQPQHF. The chain recombines TRBV28 with TRBJ1-5, with TRBD1 matching over 9 bases. V lost 4 bases to trimming and J lost 3 bases; unmatched junction nucleotides: 13. Germline values: CDR1 MDHEN, CDR2 SYDVKM. This CDR3 is built from 18 residues.

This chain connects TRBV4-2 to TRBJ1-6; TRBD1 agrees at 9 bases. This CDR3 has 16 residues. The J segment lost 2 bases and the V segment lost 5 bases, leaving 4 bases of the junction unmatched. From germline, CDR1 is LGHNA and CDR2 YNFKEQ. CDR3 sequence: CASSSRDRAYNSPLHF. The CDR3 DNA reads TGTGCCAGCAGCTCCCGGGACAGGGCCTATAATTCACCCCTCCACTTT.

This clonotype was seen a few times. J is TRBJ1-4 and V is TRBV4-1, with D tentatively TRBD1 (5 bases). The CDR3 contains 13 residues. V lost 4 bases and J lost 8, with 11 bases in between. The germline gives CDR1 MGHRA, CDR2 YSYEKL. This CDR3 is CASSRDVEEKLFF. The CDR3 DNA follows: TGCGCCAGCAGCCGGGACGTGGAAGAAAAACTGTTTTTT.

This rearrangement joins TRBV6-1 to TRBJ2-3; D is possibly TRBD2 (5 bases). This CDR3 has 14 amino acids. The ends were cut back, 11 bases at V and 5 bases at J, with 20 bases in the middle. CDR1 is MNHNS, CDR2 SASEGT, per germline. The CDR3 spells CAPLKEKRGDTQYF. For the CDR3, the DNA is TGTGCCCCCCTAAAAGAAAAACGGGGAGATACGCAGTATTTT.

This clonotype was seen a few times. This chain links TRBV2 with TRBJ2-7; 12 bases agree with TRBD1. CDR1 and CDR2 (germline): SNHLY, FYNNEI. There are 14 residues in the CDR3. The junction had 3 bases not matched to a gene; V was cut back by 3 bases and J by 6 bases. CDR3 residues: CASSEGQGAREQYF. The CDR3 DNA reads TGTGCCAGCAGTGAGGGACAGGGGGCACGCGAGCAGTACTTC.

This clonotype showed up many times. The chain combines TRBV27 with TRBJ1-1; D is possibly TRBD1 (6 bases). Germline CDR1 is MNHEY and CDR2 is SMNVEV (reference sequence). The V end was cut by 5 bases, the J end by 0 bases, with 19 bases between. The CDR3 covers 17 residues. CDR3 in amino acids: CASSPSPPRGMNTEAFF. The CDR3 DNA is TGTGCCAGCAGTCCCAGTCCCCCTAGGGGGATGAACACTGAAGCTTTCTTT.

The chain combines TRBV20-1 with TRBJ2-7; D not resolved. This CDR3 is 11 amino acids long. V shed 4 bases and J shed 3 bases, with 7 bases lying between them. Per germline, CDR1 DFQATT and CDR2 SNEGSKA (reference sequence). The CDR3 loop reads CSAMDLYEQYF. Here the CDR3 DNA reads TGCAGTGCTATGGACCTCTACGAGCAGTACTTC.

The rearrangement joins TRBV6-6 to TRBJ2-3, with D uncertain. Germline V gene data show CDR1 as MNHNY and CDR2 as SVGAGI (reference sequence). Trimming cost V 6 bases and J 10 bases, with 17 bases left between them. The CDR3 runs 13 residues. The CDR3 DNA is TGTGCCAGCAGCCCCAAGACCCTCTACCCGCAGTATTTT. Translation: CASSPKTLYPQYF.